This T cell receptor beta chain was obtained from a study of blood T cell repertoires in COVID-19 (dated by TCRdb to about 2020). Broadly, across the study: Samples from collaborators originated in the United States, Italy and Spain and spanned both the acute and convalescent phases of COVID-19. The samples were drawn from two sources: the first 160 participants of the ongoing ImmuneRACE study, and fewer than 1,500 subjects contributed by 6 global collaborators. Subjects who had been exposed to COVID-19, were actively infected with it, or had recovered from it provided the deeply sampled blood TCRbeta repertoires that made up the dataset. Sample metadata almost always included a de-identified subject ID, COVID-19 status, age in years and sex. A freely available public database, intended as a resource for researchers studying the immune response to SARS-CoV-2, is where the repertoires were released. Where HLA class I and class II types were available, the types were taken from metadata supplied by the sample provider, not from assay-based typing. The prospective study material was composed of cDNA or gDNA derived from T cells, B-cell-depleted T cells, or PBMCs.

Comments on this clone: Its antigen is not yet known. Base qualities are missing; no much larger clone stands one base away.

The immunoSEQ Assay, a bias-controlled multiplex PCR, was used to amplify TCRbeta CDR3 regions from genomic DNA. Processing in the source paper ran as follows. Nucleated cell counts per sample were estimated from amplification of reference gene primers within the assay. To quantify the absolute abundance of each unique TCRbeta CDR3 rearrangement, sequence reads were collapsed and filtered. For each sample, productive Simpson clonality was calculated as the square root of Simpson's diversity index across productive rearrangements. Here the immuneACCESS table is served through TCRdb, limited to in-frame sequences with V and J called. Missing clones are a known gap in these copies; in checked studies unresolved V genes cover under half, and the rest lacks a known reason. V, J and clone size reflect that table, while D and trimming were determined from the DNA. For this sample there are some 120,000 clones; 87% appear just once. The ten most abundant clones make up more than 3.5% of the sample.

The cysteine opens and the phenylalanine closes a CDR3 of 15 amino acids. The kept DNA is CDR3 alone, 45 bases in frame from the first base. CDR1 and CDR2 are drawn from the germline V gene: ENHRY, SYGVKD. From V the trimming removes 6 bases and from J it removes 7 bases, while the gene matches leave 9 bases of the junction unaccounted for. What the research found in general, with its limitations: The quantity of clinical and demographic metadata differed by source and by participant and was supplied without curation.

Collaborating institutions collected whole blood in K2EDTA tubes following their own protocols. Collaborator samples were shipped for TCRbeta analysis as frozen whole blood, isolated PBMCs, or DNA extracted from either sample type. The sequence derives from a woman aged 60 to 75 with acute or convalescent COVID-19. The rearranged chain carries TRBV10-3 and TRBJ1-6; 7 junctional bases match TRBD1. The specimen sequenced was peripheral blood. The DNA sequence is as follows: TGTGCCATCAGGGGGATACAGGGGCCCAATTCACCCCTCCACTTT. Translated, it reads CAIRGIQGPNSPLHF.